This TCR beta chain originates from a study of shared clonotypes between healthy human individuals. Produced via immunoSEQ multiplex PCR; TCRdb's table is partial and in-frame only. The sample lists 950,000 to 1,300,000 clones, under 80% occurring once. Sequencing was done on a sample of memory CD4+ T cells sorted from blood. As to subset: CD45RA-negative fraction. The sequence derives from a man aged 18 to 29 in good health.

The CDR3 reads CASSPTSGLTGELFF. The CDR3 DNA follows: TGTGCCAGCAGCCCGACTAGCGGGTTGACCGGGGAGCTGTTTTTT. The rearrangement uses TRBV6-4 and TRBJ2-2, with 10 bases lining up with TRBD2. Germline assignment: CDR1 MRHNA and CDR2 SNTAGT. CDR3 length equals 15 residues. Losses at the gene ends were 6 bases for V and 5 bases for J; bases not matched to a gene: 6.